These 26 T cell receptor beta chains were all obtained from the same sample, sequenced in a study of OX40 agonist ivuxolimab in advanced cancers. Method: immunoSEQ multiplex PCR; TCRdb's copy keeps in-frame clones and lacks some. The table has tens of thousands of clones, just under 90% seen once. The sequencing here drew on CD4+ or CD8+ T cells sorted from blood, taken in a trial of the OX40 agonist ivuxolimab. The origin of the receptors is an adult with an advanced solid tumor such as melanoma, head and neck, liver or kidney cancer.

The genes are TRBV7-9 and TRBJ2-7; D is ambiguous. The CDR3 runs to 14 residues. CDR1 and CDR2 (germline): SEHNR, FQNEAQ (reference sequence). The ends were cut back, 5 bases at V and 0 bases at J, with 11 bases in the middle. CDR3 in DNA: TGTGCCAGCAGCCTCGGGTCGAGCTCCTACGAGCAGTACTTC. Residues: CASSLGSSSYEQYF.

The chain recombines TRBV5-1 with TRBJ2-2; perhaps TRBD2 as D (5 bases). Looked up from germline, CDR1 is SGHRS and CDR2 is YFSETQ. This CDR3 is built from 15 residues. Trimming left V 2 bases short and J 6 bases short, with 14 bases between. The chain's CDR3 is CASSLLASNAGELFF. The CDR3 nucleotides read TGCGCCAGCAGCTTATTGGCTAGCAATGCCGGGGAGCTGTTTTTT.

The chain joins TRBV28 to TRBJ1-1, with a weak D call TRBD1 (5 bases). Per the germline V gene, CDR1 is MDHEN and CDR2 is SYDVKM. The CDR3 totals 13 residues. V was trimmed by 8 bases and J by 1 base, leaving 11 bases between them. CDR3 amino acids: CASSYTGNTEAFF. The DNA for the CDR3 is TGTGCCAGCTCCTACACAGGGAACACTGAAGCTTTCTTT.

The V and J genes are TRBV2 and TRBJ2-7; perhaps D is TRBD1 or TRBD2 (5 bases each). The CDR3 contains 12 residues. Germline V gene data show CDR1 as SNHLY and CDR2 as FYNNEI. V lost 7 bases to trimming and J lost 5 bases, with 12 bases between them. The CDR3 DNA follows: TGTGCCAGCACCGGGGCCCCGCACGAGCAGTACTTC. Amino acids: CASTGAPHEQYF.

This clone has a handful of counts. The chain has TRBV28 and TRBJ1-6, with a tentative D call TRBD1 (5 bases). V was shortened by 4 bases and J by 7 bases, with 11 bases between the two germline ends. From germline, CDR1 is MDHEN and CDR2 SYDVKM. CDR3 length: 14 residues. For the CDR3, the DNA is TGTGCCAGCAGTTGGGGCTTAGGGAATTCACCCCTCCACTTT. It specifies CASSWGLGNSPLHF.

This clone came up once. The CDR3 coding sequence is TGTGCCAGCAGCTTATTTGGAACAAATGATGGCTACACCTTC. Translation gives CASSLFGTNDGYTF. J is TRBJ1-2 and V is TRBV7-9; no clear D gene. Germline CDR1 SEHNR, CDR2 FQNEAQ (reference sequence). The CDR3 extends over 14 amino acids. Trimming cost V 2 bases and J 6 bases, with 13 bases left between them.

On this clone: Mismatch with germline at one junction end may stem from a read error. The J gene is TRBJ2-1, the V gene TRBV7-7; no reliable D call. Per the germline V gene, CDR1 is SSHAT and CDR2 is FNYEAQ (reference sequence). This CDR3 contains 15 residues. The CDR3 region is CASSLLPGNYNEQFF. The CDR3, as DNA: TGTGCTAGCAGCTTACTCCCAGGAAACTACAATGAGCAGTTCTTC.

CDR3 nucleotide sequence: TGTGCCTGGAGCCCGGCCCCTTGGGAGGGCTACACCTTC. Translated: CAWSPAPWEGYTF. This chain links TRBV30 with TRBJ1-2; D call uncertain. V was cut by 3 bases and J by 8 bases, with 16 bases left in between. CDR3 length: 13 residues. Germline-derived CDR1 and CDR2 are GTSNPN and SVGIG (reference sequence).

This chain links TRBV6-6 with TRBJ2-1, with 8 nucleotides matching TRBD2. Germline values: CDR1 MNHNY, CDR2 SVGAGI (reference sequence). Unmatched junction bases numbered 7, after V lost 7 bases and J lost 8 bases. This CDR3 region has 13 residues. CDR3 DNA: TGTGCCAGCACGAGACTAGCGATCGATGAGCAGTTCTTC. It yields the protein CASTRLAIDEQFF.

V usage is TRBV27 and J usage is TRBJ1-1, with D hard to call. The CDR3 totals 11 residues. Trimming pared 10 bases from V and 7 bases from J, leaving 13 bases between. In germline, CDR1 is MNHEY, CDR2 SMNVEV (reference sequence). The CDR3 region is CATRRGFEAFF. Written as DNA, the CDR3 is TGTGCCACCAGGAGAGGTTTTGAAGCTTTCTTT.

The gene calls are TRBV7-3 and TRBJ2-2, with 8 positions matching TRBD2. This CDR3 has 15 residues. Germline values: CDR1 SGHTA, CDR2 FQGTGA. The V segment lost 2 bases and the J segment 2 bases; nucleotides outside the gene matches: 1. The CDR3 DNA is TGTGCCAGCAGCTTAGGGACTAGTAACACCGGGGAGCTGTTTTTT. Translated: CASSLGTSNTGELFF. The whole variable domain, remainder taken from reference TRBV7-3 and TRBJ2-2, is GAGVSQTPSNKVTEKGKYVELRCDPISGHTALYWYRQSLGQGPEFLIYFQGTGAADDSGLPNDRFFAVRPEGSVSTLKIQRTERGDSAVYLCASSLGTSNTGELFFGEGSRLTVL.

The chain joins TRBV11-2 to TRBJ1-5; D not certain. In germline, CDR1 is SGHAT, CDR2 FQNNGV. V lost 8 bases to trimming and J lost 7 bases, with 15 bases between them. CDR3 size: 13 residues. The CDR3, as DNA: TGTGCCAGCTCCTCGGGAGATAGGCAGCCCCAGCATTTT. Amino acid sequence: CASSSGDRQPQHF.

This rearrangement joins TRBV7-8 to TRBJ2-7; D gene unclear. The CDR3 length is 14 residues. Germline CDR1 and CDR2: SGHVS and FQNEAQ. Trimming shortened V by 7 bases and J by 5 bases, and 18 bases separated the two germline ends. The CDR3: CASTSGSGRNEQYF. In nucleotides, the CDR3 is TGTGCCAGCACCTCTGGCAGTGGAAGGAACGAGCAGTACTTC.

The CDR3 coding sequence is TGTGCCAGTAGTGCCCTCCTCGGGACAGGGACCTACGAGCAGTACTTC. This sequence encodes CASSALLGTGTYEQYF. The rearrangement uses TRBV19 and TRBJ2-7; the match to TRBD1 covers 9 bases. CDR1 LNHDA and CDR2 SQIVND come from the germline V gene (reference sequence). With V trimmed by 5 bases and J by 2 bases, 10 bases remained unmatched. The CDR3 sequence is 16 residues long.

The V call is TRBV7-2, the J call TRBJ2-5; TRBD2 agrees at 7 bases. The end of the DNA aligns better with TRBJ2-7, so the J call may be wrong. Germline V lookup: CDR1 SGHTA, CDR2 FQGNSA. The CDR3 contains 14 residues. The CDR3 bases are TGTGCCAGCAGCCTGCAGGCGGGAGTGGACGAGCAGTACTTC. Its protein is CASSLQAGVDEQYF.

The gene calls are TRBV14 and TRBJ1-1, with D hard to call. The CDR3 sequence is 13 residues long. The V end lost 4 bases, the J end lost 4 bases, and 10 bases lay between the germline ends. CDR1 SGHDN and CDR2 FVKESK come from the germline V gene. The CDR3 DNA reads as TGTGCCAGCAGCCCTTGGACCCGCACTGAAGCTTTCTTT. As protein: CASSPWTRTEAFF.

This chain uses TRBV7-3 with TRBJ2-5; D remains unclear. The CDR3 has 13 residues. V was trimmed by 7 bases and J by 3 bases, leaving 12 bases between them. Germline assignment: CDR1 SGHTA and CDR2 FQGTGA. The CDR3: CASKETEKETQYF. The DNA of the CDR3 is TGTGCCAGCAAGGAAACGGAAAAAGAGACCCAGTACTTC.

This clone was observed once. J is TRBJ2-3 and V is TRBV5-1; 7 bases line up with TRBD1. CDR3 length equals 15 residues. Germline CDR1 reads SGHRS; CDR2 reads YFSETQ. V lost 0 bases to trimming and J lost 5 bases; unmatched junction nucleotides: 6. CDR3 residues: CASSLGQGNGDTQYF. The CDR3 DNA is TGCGCCAGCAGCTTGGGACAGGGAAATGGAGATACGCAGTATTTT. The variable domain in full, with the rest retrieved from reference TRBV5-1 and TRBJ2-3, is KAGVTQTPRYLIKTRGQQVTLSCSPISGHRSVSWYQQTPGQGLQFLFEYFSETQRNKGNFPGRFSGRQFSNSRSEMNVSTLELGDSALYLCASSLGQGNGDTQYFGPGTRLTVL.

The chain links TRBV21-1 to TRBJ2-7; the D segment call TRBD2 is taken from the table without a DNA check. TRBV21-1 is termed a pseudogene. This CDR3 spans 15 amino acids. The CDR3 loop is CASTQRGGANYEQYF. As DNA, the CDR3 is TGTGCCAGCACCCAGAGGGGCGGGGCGAACTACGAGCAGTACTTC.

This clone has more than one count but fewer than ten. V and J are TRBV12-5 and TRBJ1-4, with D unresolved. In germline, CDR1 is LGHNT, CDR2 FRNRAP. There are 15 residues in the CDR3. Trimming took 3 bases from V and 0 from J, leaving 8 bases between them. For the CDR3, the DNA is TGTGCTAGTGGTTTCGGGTATGCAACTAATGAAAAACTGTTTTTT. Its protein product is CASGFGYATNEKLFF. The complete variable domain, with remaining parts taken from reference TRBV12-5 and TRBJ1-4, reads DARVTQTPRHKVTEMGQEVTMRCQPILGHNTVFWYRQTMMQGLELLAYFRNRAPLDDSGMPKDRFSAEMPDATLATLKIQPSEPRDSAVYFCASGFGYATNEKLFFGSGTQLSVL.

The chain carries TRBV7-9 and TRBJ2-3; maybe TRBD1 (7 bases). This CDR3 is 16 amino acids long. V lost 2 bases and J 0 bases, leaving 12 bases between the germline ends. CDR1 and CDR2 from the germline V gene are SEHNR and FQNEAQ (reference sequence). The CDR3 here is CASSLLAGGSTDTQYF. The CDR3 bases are TGTGCCAGCAGCTTATTAGCAGGGGGGAGCACAGATACGCAGTATTTT.

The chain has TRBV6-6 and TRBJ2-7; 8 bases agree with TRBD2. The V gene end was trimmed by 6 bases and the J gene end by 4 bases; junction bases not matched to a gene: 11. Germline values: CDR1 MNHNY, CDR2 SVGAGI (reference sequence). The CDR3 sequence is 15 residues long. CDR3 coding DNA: TGTGCCAGCAGGAAACCGGGACTAGGATTGTACGAGCAGTACTTC. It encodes CASRKPGLGLYEQYF.

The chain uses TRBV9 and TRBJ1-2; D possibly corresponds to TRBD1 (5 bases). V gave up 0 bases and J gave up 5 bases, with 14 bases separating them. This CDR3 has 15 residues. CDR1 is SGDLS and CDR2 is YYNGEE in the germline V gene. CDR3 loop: CASSVAHGTAYGYTF. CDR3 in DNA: TGTGCCAGCAGCGTAGCCCACGGGACGGCTTATGGCTACACCTTC.

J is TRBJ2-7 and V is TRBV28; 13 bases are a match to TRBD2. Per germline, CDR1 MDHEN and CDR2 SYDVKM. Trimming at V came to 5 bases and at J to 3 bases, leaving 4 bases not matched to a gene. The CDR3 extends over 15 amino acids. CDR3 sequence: CASSRWTSGSYEQYF. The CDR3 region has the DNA TGTGCCAGCAGTCGCTGGACTAGCGGGAGCTACGAGCAGTACTTC.

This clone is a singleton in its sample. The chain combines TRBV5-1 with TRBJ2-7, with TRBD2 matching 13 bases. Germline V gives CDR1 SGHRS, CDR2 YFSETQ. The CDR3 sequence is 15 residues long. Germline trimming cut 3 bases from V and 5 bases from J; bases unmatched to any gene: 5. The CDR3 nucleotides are TGCGCCAGCAGCTCAGGACTAGCGGGAGACAACGAGCAGTACTTC. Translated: CASSSGLAGDNEQYF.

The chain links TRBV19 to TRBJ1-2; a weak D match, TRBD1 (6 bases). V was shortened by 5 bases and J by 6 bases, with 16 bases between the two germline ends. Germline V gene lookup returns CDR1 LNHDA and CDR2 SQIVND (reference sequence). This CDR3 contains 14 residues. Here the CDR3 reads CASSSNDRTHGYTF. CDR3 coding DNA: TGTGCCAGTAGTTCGAACGACAGGACCCATGGCTACACCTTC.